This T cell receptor (beta chain) was documented in a study of T-cell reconstitution after alpha-beta-depleted transplantation in children. The library targeted TCRbeta and was prepared with unique molecular identifiers. From the PCR reads, TCRdb called clonotypes with MiXCR, one entry per CDR3 protein. The sample contains 480,000 or so distinct CDR3 sequences, about 10% of which appear only once. This clonotype was recorded at least ten times. Antigen specificity is unknown. Study results and limitations: Several hundred expanded graft clones reportedly gave rise to the alpha-beta T cells present about two months after transplant. T-cell counts and diversity at one year following transplant were attributed mainly to newly produced T cells.

The CDR3 is 15 residues long. V shed 6 bases, J shed 1 base, and the junction held 10 bases outside the gene matches. Germline-derived CDR1 and CDR2 are DFQATT and SNEGSKA (reference sequence). The sequence came from a child aged 2-9 years with inherited bone marrow failure, due to receive a stem cell transplant. Sample: PBMCs, taken before TCRalphabeta/CD19-depleted stem cell transplant. V is TRBV20-1 and J is TRBJ2-3, with 7 bases fitting TRBD2. This chain's CDR3 is CSASTDAGGTDTQYF. Here the CDR3 DNA reads TGCAGTGCCTCGACCGACGCGGGAGGCACAGATACGCAGTATTTT.